These T cell receptor beta chains were read from a single sample in a study of cytomegalovirus exposure and HLA in healthy donors. TCRdb's copy holds only in-frame clones and misses some; the assay was immunoSEQ multiplex PCR. In the table there are about 150,000 clones, 9.4% of which are singletons. Sequenced sample: PBMCs. The receptors were sampled from a male donor in good health and CMV-seronegative. Each CDR3 is given with its conserved first and last residue. The D gene is left open where the match is weak. Not all rows give a size; the values are once, few, many and, for expanded clones, a class.

j_call: TRBJ1-1
d_call: -
clone_size: -
v_call: TRBV4-3
cdr3_aa: CASSPMAGVMNTEAFF
cdr3_nt: TGCGCCAGCAGCCCCATGGCGGGGGTCATGAACACTGAAGCTTTCTTT

j_call: TRBJ2-1
d_call: TRBD2
clone_size: few
v_call: TRBV7-2
cdr3_aa: CASSSQVPAGGGGKQFF
cdr3_nt: TGTGCCAGCAGCTCTCAAGTTCCAGCGGGGGGGGGTGGAAAGCAGTTCTTC

j_call: TRBJ1-1
d_call: -
clone_size: -
v_call: TRBV4-1
cdr3_aa: CASSDTPRQSVTEAFF
cdr3_nt: TGCGCCAGCAGCGACACCCCCCGACAGTCAGTCACTGAAGCTTTCTTT

j_call: TRBJ2-1
d_call: -
clone_size: few
v_call: TRBV5-4
cdr3_aa: CASSLRLAYNEQFF
cdr3_nt: TGTGCCAGCAGCTTGCGACTAGCCTACAATGAGCAGTTCTTC

j_call: TRBJ2-7
d_call: TRBD1
clone_size: few
v_call: TRBV5-1
cdr3_aa: CASRVGTGVSNEQYF
cdr3_nt: TGCGCCAGCAGGGTGGGGACAGGGGTTTCCAACGAGCAGTACTTC

j_call: TRBJ2-7
d_call: -
clone_size: few
v_call: TRBV6-5
cdr3_aa: CASSYSIRSYEQYF
cdr3_nt: TGTGCCAGCAGTTACTCGATTAGGAGTTACGAGCAGTACTTC

j_call: TRBJ1-1
d_call: -
clone_size: -
v_call: TRBV27
cdr3_aa: CASSLVRGITEAFF
cdr3_nt: TGTGCCAGCAGTTTGGTCAGGGGAATTACTGAAGCTTTCTTT

j_call: TRBJ2-7
d_call: -
clone_size: few
v_call: TRBV29-1
cdr3_aa: CSVRGEGEQYF
cdr3_nt: TGCAGCGTTCGCGGCGAAGGCGAGCAGTACTTC

j_call: TRBJ1-5
d_call: TRBD1
clone_size: -
v_call: TRBV6-1
cdr3_aa: CASSAQTGGDQPQHF
cdr3_nt: TGTGCCAGCAGTGCGCAGACAGGGGGGGACCAGCCCCAGCATTTT

j_call: TRBJ1-4
d_call: -
clone_size: few
v_call: TRBV4-2
cdr3_aa: CASSPDSNEKLFF
cdr3_nt: TGTGCCAGCAGCCCGGACAGTAATGAAAAACTGTTTTTT

j_call: TRBJ1-5
d_call: TRBD1
clone_size: -
v_call: TRBV2
cdr3_aa: CASSDRTSNQPQHF
cdr3_nt: TGTGCCAGTTCGGACAGGACTAGCAATCAGCCCCAGCATTTT

j_call: TRBJ1-4
d_call: -
clone_size: few
v_call: TRBV11-2
cdr3_aa: CASSHSAGNKLFF
cdr3_nt: TGTGCCAGCAGCCACTCGGCAGGGAACAAACTGTTTTTT

j_call: TRBJ2-5
d_call: -
clone_size: few
v_call: TRBV5-4
cdr3_aa: CASSLVDMGQETQYF
cdr3_nt: TGTGCCAGCAGCTTAGTGGACATGGGGCAGGAGACCCAGTACTTC

j_call: TRBJ2-1
d_call: -
clone_size: -
v_call: TRBV4-3
cdr3_aa: CASSRGDDNEQFF
cdr3_nt: TGCGCCAGCAGCCGCGGGGACGACAATGAGCAGTTCTTC

j_call: TRBJ2-7
d_call: -
clone_size: few
v_call: TRBV13
cdr3_aa: CASSLDRLALGEQYF
cdr3_nt: TGTGCCAGCAGCTTAGACCGACTGGCTCTCGGCGAGCAGTACTTC

j_call: TRBJ2-1
d_call: -
clone_size: few
v_call: TRBV6-5
cdr3_aa: CASSYSSEGLYNEQFF
cdr3_nt: TGTGCCAGCAGTTACTCGAGCGAGGGACTTTACAATGAGCAGTTCTTC

j_call: TRBJ2-1
d_call: TRBD2
clone_size: -
v_call: TRBV4-3
cdr3_aa: CASSQDYLAGPNEQFF
cdr3_nt: TGCGCCAGCAGCCAAGATTACCTAGCGGGTCCCAATGAGCAGTTCTTC

j_call: TRBJ1-1
d_call: -
clone_size: few
v_call: TRBV28
cdr3_aa: CASSLDRAIPFF
cdr3_nt: TGTGCCAGCAGTTTGGACAGAGCCATTCCCTTCTTT

j_call: TRBJ2-7
d_call: -
clone_size: -
v_call: TRBV5-1
cdr3_aa: CASSNLQGYEQYF
cdr3_nt: TGCGCCAGCAGCAACTTACAGGGCTACGAGCAGTACTTC

j_call: TRBJ1-2
d_call: TRBD1
clone_size: few
v_call: TRBV5-1
cdr3_aa: CASSNSGTGDNGYTF
cdr3_nt: TGCGCCAGCAGCAACTCCGGGACAGGGGATAATGGCTACACCTTC

j_call: TRBJ2-7
d_call: -
clone_size: -
v_call: TRBV7-2
cdr3_aa: CASSLPPGHQYEQYF
cdr3_nt: TGTGCCAGCAGCCTCCCCCCGGGACACCAATACGAGCAGTACTTC

j_call: TRBJ1-1
d_call: -
clone_size: -
v_call: TRBV6-6
cdr3_aa: CASSVGQLNTEAFF
cdr3_nt: TGTGCCAGCAGTGTGGGGCAGTTGAACACTGAAGCTTTCTTT

j_call: TRBJ2-7
d_call: -
clone_size: few
v_call: TRBV29-1
cdr3_aa: CSAGPTSYEQYF
cdr3_nt: TGCAGCGCGGGTCCCACTTCCTACGAGCAGTACTTC